This entry is about one TCR beta chain. Its cognate antigen is unknown. All donors participated as healthy donors of bone marrow. These data are taken from a study of cytomegalovirus exposure and HLA in healthy donors. Findings of the study overall: Researchers catalogued roughly 170 TCR beta chains as cytomegalovirus-associated. Productive rates of about 87% or about 30% were seen for most TCR beta V segments in an earlier analysis.

Primers: 60 Vbeta forward and 13 Jbeta reverse. This table comes from immunoSEQ multiplex PCR, and its TCRdb copy is limited to in-frame clones, with some not included. The sample data list 150,000 or so clones. After removal of 5 bases from V and 8 bases from J, the junction contained 7 bases not matched to a gene. Germline V gives CDR1 LNHDA, CDR2 SQIVND (reference sequence). The CDR3 runs to 15 residues. The source is a man aged 18 to 35 in good health and CMV-seronegative. The chain has TRBV19 and TRBJ2-1; TRBD1 matches 12 bases. Sequenced input: PBMCs. CDR3 sequence (DNA): TGTGCCAGTAGTCCGAGGAGGGACAGGGGGCATGAGCAGTTCTTC. Amino acid sequence: CASSPRRDRGHEQFF.